This T cell receptor (beta chain) was found in a study of shared clonotypes between healthy human individuals. Study details: Per donor, CD8 memory used one plate, CD8 naive used two, CD4 memory used three and CD4 naive used three. Notes on the study in general: Sampling included only blood; tissue repertoires likely differ. In having few donors, the study represented limited genetic and exposure-history diversity. Several donors shared around 5% of their naive CD4 clonotypes.

To note about this clone: The antigen is not known.

Naive CD8 isolation took CD45RO-negative cells positively selected for CCR7 and excluded terminally differentiated effector memory CD45RA+ cells. Libraries were prepared by immunoSEQ multiplex PCR; TCRdb keeps only in-frame clonotypes and omits some of them. The sample holds some 2.1 million clones, just under 95% seen once. V lost 4 bases, J lost 5 bases, and 11 bases lay in between. CDR3 length: 12 residues. Germline loops: CDR1 GTSNPN, CDR2 SVGIG (reference sequence). The chain couples TRBV30 to TRBJ1-1; possible D gene TRBD1, 5 bases. This clonotype was obtained from a man younger than 30 in good health. Some clones in this sample may be carry-over from other donors' samples. The sample taken for sequencing was naive CD8+ T cells from PBMCs. The CDR3 region is CAWTGLGTEAFF. In DNA form, the CDR3 reads TGTGCCTGGACAGGGTTGGGGACTGAAGCTTTCTTT.